This T cell receptor (beta chain) was identified in a study of Ad26.COV2.S vaccination and SARS-CoV-2 variants. The CDR3 spans 15 residues. Trimming removed 4 bases from V and 6 bases from J, with 20 bases in between. The germline gives CDR1 SGHKS, CDR2 YYEKEE (reference sequence). Sequencing was performed with immunoSEQ multiplex PCR; in TCRdb, only in-frame clones are kept and a portion is missing. The data show 300,000 to 400,000 clones, around 92% seen once. This sequence was found in a human donor who had recovered from COVID-19. The source material was peripheral blood, sampled after recovery from COVID-19. The chain is built from TRBV5-5 and TRBJ2-7, with D possibly called TRBD1 or TRBD2 (6 bases each). CDR3 DNA: TGTGCCAGCAGCCCCCGGGGGACGACAGGATCCGAGCAGTACTTC. Translated, it gives CASSPRGTTGSEQYF.